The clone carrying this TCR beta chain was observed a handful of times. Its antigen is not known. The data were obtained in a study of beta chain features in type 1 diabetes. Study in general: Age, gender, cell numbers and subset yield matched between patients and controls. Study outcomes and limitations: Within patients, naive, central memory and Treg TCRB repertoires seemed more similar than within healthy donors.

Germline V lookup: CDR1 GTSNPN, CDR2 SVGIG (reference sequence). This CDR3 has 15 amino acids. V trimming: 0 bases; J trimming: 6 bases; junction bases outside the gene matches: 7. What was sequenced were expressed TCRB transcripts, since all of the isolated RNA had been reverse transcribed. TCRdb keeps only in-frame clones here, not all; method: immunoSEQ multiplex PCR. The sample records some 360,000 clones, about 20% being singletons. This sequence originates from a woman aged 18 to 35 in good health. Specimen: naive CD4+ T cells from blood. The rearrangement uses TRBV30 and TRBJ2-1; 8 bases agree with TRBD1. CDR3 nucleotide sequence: TGTGCCTGGAGTGTTACAGGGGGATCCCTCAATGAGCAGTTCTTC. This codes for CAWSVTGGSLNEQFF.